The entry below describes one T cell receptor (beta chain). Its antigen is undetermined. The data stem from a study of vaccination effects on CD4 cells after COVID-19. When around 10 days of culture had elapsed, CD4+ T cells were isolated. Participants completed two doses of the BNT162b2 or mRNA-1273 vaccine. Using immunoSEQ multiplex PCR, the repertoire was profiled, and TCRdb retains in-frame clones only, with some absent. Of tens of thousands of clones listed, over 65% are singletons. This CDR3 is built from 15 residues. J lost 5 bases, V lost 5 bases, and 6 bases had no gene match. Per germline, CDR1 LNHDA and CDR2 SQIVND (reference sequence).

The receptor was isolated from a human donor who received a COVID-19 vaccine. This material consisted of CD4+ T cells from PBMCs cultured without peptide, taken after COVID-19 vaccination. V gene TRBV19 combines with J gene TRBJ1-6, with TRBD1 matching over 7 bases. CDR3 residues: CASSDRATDNSPLHF. CDR3 in DNA: TGTGCCAGTAGTGACAGGGCCACGGATAATTCACCCCTCCACTTT.